This T cell receptor (beta chain) was observed in a study of blood T cell repertoires in COVID-19. Looking at the study overall: Nucleic acid was either cDNA or gDNA, and it came from T cells, B-cell-depleted T cells, or PBMCs.

Germline trimming cut 0 bases from V and 4 bases from J; bases unmatched to any gene: 7. Per the germline V gene, CDR1 is SQVTM and CDR2 is ANQGSEA. This CDR3 comprises 16 residues. Original analysis: Amplification of reference gene primers was used by the study to estimate nucleated cell counts. Using immunoSEQ multiplex PCR, the repertoire was profiled, and TCRdb retains in-frame clones only, with some absent. The DNA was the basis for D and trimming; V, J and clone size are from that table. Of roughly 220,000 clones listed, 88% were seen once; the top ten hold over 12%. The sample comprised PBMCs or T cells enriched from blood (not recorded which). This rearrangement joins TRBV29-1 to TRBJ2-1, with 9 bases identical to TRBD1. The receptor's source is a woman between 45 and 60 years old with acute COVID-19. The DNA for the CDR3 is TGCAGCGTTGAAGAAGCGGACAGGGGACGATACAATGAGCAGTTCTTC. Translated, it gives CSVEEADRGRYNEQFF.